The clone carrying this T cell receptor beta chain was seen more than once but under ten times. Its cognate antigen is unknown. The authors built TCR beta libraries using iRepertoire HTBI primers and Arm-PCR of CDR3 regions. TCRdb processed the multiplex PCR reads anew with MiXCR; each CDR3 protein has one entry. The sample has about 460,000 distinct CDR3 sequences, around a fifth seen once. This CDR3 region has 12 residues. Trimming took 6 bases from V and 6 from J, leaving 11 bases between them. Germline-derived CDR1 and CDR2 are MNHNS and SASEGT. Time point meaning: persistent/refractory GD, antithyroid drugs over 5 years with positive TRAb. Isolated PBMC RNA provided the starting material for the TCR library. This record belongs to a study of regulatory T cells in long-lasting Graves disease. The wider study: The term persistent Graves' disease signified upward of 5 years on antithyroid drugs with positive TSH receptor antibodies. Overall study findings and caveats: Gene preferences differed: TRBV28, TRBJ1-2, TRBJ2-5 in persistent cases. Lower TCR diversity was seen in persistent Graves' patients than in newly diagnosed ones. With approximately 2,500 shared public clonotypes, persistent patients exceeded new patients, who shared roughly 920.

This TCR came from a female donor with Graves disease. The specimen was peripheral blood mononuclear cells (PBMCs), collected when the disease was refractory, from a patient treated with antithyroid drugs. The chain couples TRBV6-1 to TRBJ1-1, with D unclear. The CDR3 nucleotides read TGTGCCAGCAGAGCCGGACGGGCTGAAGCTTTCTTT. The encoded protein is CASRAGRAEAFF.